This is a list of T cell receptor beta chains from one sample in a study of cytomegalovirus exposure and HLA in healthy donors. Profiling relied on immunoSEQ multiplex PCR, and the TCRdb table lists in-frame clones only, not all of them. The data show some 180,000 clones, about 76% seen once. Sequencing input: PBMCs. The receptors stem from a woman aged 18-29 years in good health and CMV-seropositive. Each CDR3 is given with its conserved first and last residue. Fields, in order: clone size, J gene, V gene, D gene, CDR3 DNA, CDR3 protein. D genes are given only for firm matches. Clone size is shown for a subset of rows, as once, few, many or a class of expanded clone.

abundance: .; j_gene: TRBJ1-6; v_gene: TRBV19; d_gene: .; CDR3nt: TGTGCCAGTAGAGCGCCAGCCTATAATTCACCCCTCCACTTT; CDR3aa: CASRAPAYNSPLHF
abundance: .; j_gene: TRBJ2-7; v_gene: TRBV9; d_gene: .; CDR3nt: TGTGCCAGCAGCGTAGGGAGCTCCGAGCAGTACTTC; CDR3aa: CASSVGSSEQYF
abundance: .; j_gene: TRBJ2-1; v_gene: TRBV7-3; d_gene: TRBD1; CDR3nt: TGTGCCAGCAGCTTAACGTCAGGGGGAAATGAGCAGTTCTTC; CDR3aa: CASSLTSGGNEQFF
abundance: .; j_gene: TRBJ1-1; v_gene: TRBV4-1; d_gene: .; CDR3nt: TGCGCCAGCAGCCAACGCAGGGTCCAGGGAGGGAACACTGAAGCTTTCTTT; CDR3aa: CASSQRRVQGGNTEAFF
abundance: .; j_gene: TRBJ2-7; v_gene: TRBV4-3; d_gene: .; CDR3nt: TGCGCCAGCAGCCGAGGGGGGGGCCACGAGCAGTACTTC; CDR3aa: CASSRGGGHEQYF
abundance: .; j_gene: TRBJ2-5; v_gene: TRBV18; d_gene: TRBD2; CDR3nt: TGTGCCAGCTCACCGGGAGGGGAGACCCAGTACTTC; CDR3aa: CASSPGGETQYF
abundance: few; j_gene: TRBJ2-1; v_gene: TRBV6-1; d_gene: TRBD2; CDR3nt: TGTGCCAGCAGCTGGGGGGGCTCCTACAATGAGCAGTTCTTC; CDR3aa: CASSWGGSYNEQFF
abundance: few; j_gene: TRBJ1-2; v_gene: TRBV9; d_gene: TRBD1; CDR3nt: TGTGCCAGCAGCCCAAGGGGGCAGCTAAATCCGTATGGCTACACCTTC; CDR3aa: CASSPRGQLNPYGYTF
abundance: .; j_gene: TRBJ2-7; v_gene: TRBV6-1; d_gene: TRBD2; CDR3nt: TGTGCCAGCAGTGAACTAGCGGGGGGGCGCGAGCAGTACTTC; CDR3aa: CASSELAGGREQYF
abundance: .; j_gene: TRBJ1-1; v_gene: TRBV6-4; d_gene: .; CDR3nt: TGTGCCAGCAAGAGGGATCATAACACTGAAGCTTTCTTT; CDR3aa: CASKRDHNTEAFF
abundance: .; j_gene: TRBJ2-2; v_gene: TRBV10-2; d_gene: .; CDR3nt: TGCGCCAGCAGCCGACAAGACACCGGGGAGCTGTTTTTT; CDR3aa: CASSRQDTGELFF
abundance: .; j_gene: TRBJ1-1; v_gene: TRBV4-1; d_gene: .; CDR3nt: TGCGCCAGCAGCCAAGATCCTGGACAAGCGAACACTGAAGCTTTCTTT; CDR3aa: CASSQDPGQANTEAFF
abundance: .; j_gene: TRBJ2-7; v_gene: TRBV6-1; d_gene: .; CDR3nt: TGTGCCAGCAGTCCAACAGGGCCAACCTACGAGCAGTACTTC; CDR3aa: CASSPTGPTYEQYF
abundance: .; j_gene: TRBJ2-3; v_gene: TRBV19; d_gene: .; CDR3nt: TGTGCCAGTAGTGACTGGGGCACAGATACGCAGTATTTT; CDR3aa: CASSDWGTDTQYF
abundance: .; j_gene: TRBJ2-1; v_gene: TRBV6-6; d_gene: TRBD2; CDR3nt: TGTGCCAGCAGCCCTGGGACTAGCGGGGGGTTTGAGCAGTTCTTC; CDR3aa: CASSPGTSGGFEQFF
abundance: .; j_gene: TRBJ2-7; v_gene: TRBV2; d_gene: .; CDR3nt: TGTGCCAGCAGTTTCCGGGATCTTTACGAGCAGTACTTC; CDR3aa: CASSFRDLYEQYF
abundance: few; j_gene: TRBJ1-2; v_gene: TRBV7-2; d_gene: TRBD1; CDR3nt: TGTGCCAGCAGCTTAAGGACCGGGACAGGGATCTATGGCTACACCTTC; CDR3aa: CASSLRTGTGIYGYTF
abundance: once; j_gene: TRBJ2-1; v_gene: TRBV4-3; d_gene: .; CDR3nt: TGCGCCAGCAGCCAAGTACCTAGCTCTTACAATGAGCAGTTCTTC; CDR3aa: CASSQVPSSYNEQFF
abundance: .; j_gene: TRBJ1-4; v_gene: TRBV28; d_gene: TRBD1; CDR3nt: TGTGCCAGCAGTTTAGTGGACAGGGGTGAAAAACTGTTTTTT; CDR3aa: CASSLVDRGEKLFF
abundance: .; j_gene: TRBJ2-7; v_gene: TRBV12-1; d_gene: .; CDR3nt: TGTGCCAGCAGCTGGCCGGACAGGGAGAGGTACGAGCAGTACTTC; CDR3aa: CASSWPDRERYEQYF
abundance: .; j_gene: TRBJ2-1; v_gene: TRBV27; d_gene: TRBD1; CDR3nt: TGTGCCAGCAGTTTCACGGGACAGGGGTTGAATGAGCAGTTCTTC; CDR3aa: CASSFTGQGLNEQFF
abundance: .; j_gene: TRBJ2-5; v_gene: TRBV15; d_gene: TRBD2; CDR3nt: TGTGCCACCAGCAGAGAGCCCCCTAGCGGGGGGGCAATCGGGGGGATCGAAGAGACCCAGTACTTC; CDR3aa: CATSREPPSGGAIGGIEETQYF
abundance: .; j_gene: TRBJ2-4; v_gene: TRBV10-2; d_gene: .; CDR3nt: TGCGCCAGCAGTGAGACGGACTTGAAAAAAAACATTCAGTACTTC; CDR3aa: CASSETDLKKNIQYF
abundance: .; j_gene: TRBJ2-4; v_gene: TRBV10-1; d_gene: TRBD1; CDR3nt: TGCGCCAGCAGTTCACAGGGGGAAGCCAAAAACATTCAGTACTTC; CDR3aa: CASSSQGEAKNIQYF
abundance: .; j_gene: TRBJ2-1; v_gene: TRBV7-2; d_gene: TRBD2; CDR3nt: TGTGCCAGCAGCCTATTAGCGGGGGGGGGCGATGAGCAGTTCTTC; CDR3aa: CASSLLAGGGDEQFF
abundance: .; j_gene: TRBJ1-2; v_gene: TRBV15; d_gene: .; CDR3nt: TGTGCCACCAGCAGAGATAACCAGGGGTATGACTATGGCTACACCTTC; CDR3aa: CATSRDNQGYDYGYTF
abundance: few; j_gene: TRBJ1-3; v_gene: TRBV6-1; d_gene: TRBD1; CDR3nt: TGTGCCAGCAGTGAAGCCATCCCGACAGGGAATAGTGGAAACACCATATATTTT; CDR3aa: CASSEAIPTGNSGNTIYF
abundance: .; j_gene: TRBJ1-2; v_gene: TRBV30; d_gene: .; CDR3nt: TGTGCCTGGACTACCGATGGGCAGGCTGATGGCTACACCTTC; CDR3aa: CAWTTDGQADGYTF
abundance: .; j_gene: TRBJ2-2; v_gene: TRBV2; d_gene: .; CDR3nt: TGTGCCAGCAGTGAACAGGAAAACACCGGGGAGCTGTTTTTT; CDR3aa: CASSEQENTGELFF
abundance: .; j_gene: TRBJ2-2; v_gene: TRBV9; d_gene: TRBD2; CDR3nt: TGTGCCAGCAGGACTAGCGGGGCTAACACCGGGGAGCTGTTTTTT; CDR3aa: CASRTSGANTGELFF
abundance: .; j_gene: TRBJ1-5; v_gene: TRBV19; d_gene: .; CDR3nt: TGTGCCACTACCACAGGGAAAAAAGATCAGCCCCAGCATTTT; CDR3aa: CATTTGKKDQPQHF
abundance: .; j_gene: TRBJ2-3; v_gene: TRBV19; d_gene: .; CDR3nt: TGTGCCAGTAGTGCCCAAGAGGGTACGCAGTATTTT; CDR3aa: CASSAQEGTQYF
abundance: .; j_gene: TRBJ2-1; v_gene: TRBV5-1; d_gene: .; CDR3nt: TGCGCCAGCAGCTACCCCCAGGGGAATGAGCAGTTCTTC; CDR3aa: CASSYPQGNEQFF
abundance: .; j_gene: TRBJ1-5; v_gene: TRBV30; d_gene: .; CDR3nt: TGTGCTTCCTCGGGGGTTCCAGGTAACGTAACTCAGCCCCAGCATTTT; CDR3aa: CASSGVPGNVTQPQHF
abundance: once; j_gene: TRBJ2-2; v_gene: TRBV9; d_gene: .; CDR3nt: TGTGCCAGCAGCGCCCTAGCCGCCGGGGAGCTGTTTTTT; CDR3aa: CASSALAAGELFF
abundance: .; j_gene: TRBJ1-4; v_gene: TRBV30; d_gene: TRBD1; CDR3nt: TGTGCCTGGAGTTTAGGGACAGGGTTTGGAACTAATGAAAAACTGTTTTTT; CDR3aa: CAWSLGTGFGTNEKLFF
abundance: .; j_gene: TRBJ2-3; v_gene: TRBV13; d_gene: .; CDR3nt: TGTGCCAGCAGCTTAGGCGGGTTACTCACAGATACGCAGTATTTT; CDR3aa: CASSLGGLLTDTQYF
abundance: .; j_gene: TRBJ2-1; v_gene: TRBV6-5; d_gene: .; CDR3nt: TGTGCCAGCAGCCGAAAGGGGAATGAGCAGTTCTTC; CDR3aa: CASSRKGNEQFF
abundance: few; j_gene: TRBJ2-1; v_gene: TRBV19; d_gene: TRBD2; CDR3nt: TGTGCCAGTAGTATAGAGGGAGGGAATGAGCAGTTCTTC; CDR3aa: CASSIEGGNEQFF
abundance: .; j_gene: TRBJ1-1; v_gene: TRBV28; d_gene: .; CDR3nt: TGTGCCAGCAGTTTATTGGCAGGGTGGGCTGAAGCTTTCTTT; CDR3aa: CASSLLAGWAEAFF
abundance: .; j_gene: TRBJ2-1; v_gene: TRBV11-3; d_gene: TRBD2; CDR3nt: TGTGCCAGCAGCTCGGGACTAGCGGGGGGAAATGAGCAGTTCTTC; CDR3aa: CASSSGLAGGNEQFF
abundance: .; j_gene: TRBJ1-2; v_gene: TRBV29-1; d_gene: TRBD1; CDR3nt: TGCAGCGTCACAGGGGTGAGGGACTATGGCTACACCTTC; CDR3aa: CSVTGVRDYGYTF
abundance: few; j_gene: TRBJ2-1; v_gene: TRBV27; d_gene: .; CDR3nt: TGTGCCAGCAGTTTAACGGGGTACTCCTACAATGAGCAGTTCTTC; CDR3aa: CASSLTGYSYNEQFF
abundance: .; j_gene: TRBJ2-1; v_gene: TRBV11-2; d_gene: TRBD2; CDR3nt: TGTGCCAGCAGTACCCAGTATGCGGGGGGCGGTGAGCAGTTCTTC; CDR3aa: CASSTQYAGGGEQFF
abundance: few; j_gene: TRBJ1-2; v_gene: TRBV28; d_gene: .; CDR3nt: TGTGCCATCCACAACGACAGGAGCTATGGCTACACCTTC; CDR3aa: CAIHNDRSYGYTF
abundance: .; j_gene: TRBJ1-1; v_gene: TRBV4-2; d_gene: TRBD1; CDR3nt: TGTGCCAGCAGCCAAGAAGCCGGGACAGGGGGCACTGAAGCTTTCTTT; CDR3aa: CASSQEAGTGGTEAFF
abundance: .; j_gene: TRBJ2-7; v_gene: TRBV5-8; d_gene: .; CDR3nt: TGTGCCAGCAGCTGGAAGACAGGCTACGAGCAGTACTTC; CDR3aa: CASSWKTGYEQYF
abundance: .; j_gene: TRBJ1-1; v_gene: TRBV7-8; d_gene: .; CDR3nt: TGTGCCAGCAGCTCCGAAAGTCGGGGGGCGAACACTGAAGCTTTCTTT; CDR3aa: CASSSESRGANTEAFF
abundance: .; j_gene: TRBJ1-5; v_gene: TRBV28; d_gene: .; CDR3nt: TGTGCCAGCAGTTTCTTCAGGGAGGTGGGCCAGCCCCAGCATTTT; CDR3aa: CASSFFREVGQPQHF
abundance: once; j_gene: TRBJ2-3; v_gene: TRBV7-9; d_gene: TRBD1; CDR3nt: TGTGCCAGCAGCTTTCCGGGACAGACCACAGATACGCAGTATTTT; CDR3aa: CASSFPGQTTDTQYF
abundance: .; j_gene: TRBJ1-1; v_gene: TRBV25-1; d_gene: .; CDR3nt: TGTGCCAGCAGTCAGGCCCAGGGCCACACTGAAGCTTTCTTT; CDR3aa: CASSQAQGHTEAFF
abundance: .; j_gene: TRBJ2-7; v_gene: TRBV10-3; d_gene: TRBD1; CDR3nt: TGTGCCACCACGGACAGGGGTTCCGACGAGCAGTACTTC; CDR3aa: CATTDRGSDEQYF
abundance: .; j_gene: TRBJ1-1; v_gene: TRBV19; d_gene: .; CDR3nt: TGTGCCAGTACCCCTCTGTCAGGGACTTTCACTGAAGCTTTCTTT; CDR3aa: CASTPLSGTFTEAFF
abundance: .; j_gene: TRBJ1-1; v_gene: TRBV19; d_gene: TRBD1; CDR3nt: TGTGCCGGTAGTATAACCGGGACAGGGGGCAAAGCTTTCTTT; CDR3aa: CAGSITGTGGKAFF
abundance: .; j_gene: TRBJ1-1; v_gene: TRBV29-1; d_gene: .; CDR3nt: TGCAGCGTCAAGCGCGGGAGGGACACTGAAGCTTTCTTT; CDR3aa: CSVKRGRDTEAFF
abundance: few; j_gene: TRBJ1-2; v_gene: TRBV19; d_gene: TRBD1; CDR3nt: TGTGCCAGTAGTACCCCCGGGACAGGGAACTATGGCTACACCTTC; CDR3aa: CASSTPGTGNYGYTF